Described below is a single T cell receptor (beta chain) sequence and its context. Antigen unknown. Sample time point: patch test 1, 2 weeks after DPC sensitization. Treatment denoted: therapeutic diphenylcyclopropenone sensitization with weekly scalp DPC. The donor pool consisted of alopecia patients aged 18 to 70 years, considered suitable for DPC. TCRdb redid the calling of the RACE reads with MiXCR, one entry per CDR3 protein. The repertoire holds approximately 74,000 distinct CDR3 sequences, with 25% to 40% as singletons. V lost 5 bases, J lost 4 bases, and 9 bases lay in between. The length of the CDR3 is 13 residues. Germline V CDR1 and CDR2: SGHVS, FNYEAQ. These data originate in a study of human T cells and chemical hapten exposure. Across the whole study: Patch testing was performed with 0.01% DPC on the upper back, with reading at 6 days. Whole-study results and caveats: With alopecia, donors may have immune responses unlike healthy people's. Expanded TCRs made up significantly more big CDR3 similarity clusters than controls did.

The source was whole blood, collected in connection with sensitization to the hapten diphenylcyclopropenone (DPC). The receptor was isolated from a man aged 40-50 years with alopecia areata. Some clones in this sample may be carry-over from other donors' samples. The V gene is TRBV7-6, the J gene TRBJ1-5, with no clear D. The CDR3 DNA follows: TGTGCCAGCAGCCCCCAGGCGAATCAGCCCCAGCATTTT. Translating it yields CASSPQANQPQHF. The full variable domain, completed using reference TRBV7-6 and TRBJ1-5, is GAGVSQSPRYKVTKRGQDVALRCDPISGHVSLYWYRQALGQGPEFLTYFNYEAQQDKSGLPNDRFSAERPEGSISTLTIQRTEQRDSAMYRCASSPQANQPQHFGDGTRLSIL.